Listed below are T cell receptor beta chains from one sample, sequenced in a study of T cells in localized non-small cell lung cancer. Profiling relied on immunoSEQ multiplex PCR, and the TCRdb table lists in-frame clones only, not all of them. The repertoire holds under 55,000 clones, with 80% as singletons. The material was PBMCs, obtained before any cancer treatment. Receptors were obtained from a woman aged 40 to 75 with stage II lung adenocarcinoma. Both conserved end residues are part of each CDR3. The D gene is left open where the match is weak. Clone size is stated in some rows and not others, as once, few, many or a class when expanded.

J gene,V gene,clone size,D gene,CDR3 protein,CDR3 DNA
TRBJ2-2,TRBV19,NA,NA,CASSMMGPGELFF,TGTGCCAGTAGTATGATGGGGCCCGGGGAGCTGTTTTTT
TRBJ1-5,TRBV27,NA,NA,CASSLGRKEPQHF,TGTGCCAGCAGTCTGGGCAGGAAGGAGCCCCAGCATTTT
TRBJ2-5,TRBV28,NA,NA,CASSGGGADQETQYF,TGTGCCAGCAGCGGTGGGGGGGCGGACCAAGAGACCCAGTACTTC
TRBJ1-5,TRBV6-6,once,NA,CASTGEGQNNQPQHF,TGTGCCAGCACGGGGGAGGGGCAGAACAATCAGCCCCAGCATTTT
TRBJ2-2,TRBV11-2,NA,TRBD2,CASSLAPSGGASGELFF,TGTGCCAGCAGCTTAGCCCCTAGCGGGGGGGCGAGCGGGGAGCTGTTTTTT
TRBJ2-3,TRBV2,NA,NA,CASRRGGPADTQYF,TGTGCCAGCAGGAGGGGGGGGCCGGCAGATACGCAGTATTTT
TRBJ1-1,TRBV5-4,NA,NA,CASSSRKGVKNTEAFF,TGTGCCAGCAGCTCGCGAAAGGGAGTTAAGAACACTGAAGCTTTCTTT
TRBJ2-3,TRBV14,NA,NA,CASSPGTAQYF,TGTGCCAGCAGCCCCGGGACCGCCCAGTATTTT
TRBJ1-1,TRBV19,few,NA,CASGPSFNGLNTEAFF,TGTGCCAGTGGACCCAGTTTTAACGGATTGAACACTGAAGCTTTCTTT
TRBJ1-2,TRBV6-5,NA,NA,CASIGGSTNYGYTF,TGTGCCAGCATTGGAGGTTCCACTAACTATGGCTACACCTTC
TRBJ1-1,TRBV5-1,once,NA,CASSLSGWGAFF,TGCGCCAGCAGCTTGAGTGGATGGGGGGCTTTCTTT
TRBJ2-1,TRBV11-2,few,TRBD1,CASSLAGQGLHEQFF,TGTGCCAGCAGCTTAGCAGGACAGGGGTTGCATGAGCAGTTCTTC
TRBJ2-1,TRBV30,NA,TRBD2,CAWRLGGGGDEQFF,TGTGCCTGGAGGTTGGGGGGGGGAGGCGATGAGCAGTTCTTC
TRBJ1-2,TRBV6-5,NA,NA,CASSYRHRSFYGYTF,TGTGCCAGCAGTTATAGGCACCGCTCCTTCTATGGCTACACCTTC
TRBJ1-6,TRBV7-9,NA,TRBD1,CASSSGGDRGSYNSPLHF,TGTGCCAGCAGCTCCGGGGGGGACAGGGGCTCCTATAATTCACCCCTCCACTTT
TRBJ2-1,TRBV30,NA,NA,CAWSPGQGRSLNEQFF,TGTGCCTGGAGCCCGGGGCAGGGGCGTTCCCTCAATGAGCAGTTCTTC
TRBJ1-6,TRBV30,NA,NA,CAWSVGNRVSPLHF,TGTGCCTGGAGTGTAGGCAACAGGGTCTCACCCCTCCACTTT
TRBJ1-1,TRBV5-1,NA,TRBD1,CASSQTGGMNTEAFF,TGCGCCAGCAGCCAGACAGGGGGCATGAACACTGAAGCTTTCTTT
TRBJ2-1,TRBV15,NA,NA,CATAVRVPPNEQFF,TGTGCCACCGCGGTAAGGGTACCGCCGAATGAGCAGTTCTTC
TRBJ1-4,TRBV30,NA,NA,CAWSVSGNEKLFF,TGTGCCTGGAGTGTAAGTGGGAATGAAAAACTGTTTTTT
TRBJ2-1,TRBV7-9,NA,TRBD2,CASSSLAGGSYNEQFF,TGTGCCAGCAGCTCCCTAGCGGGGGGTTCCTACAATGAGCAGTTCTTC
TRBJ1-1,TRBV4-1,NA,NA,CASSQDPANTEAFF,TGCGCCAGCAGCCAAGATCCGGCGAACACTGAAGCTTTCTTT
TRBJ2-1,TRBV6-5,once,TRBD1,CASSWAGGNEQFF,TGTGCCAGCAGTTGGGCAGGGGGAAATGAGCAGTTCTTC
TRBJ2-5,TRBV4-3,NA,TRBD2,CASSQDSSGAAAQYF,TGCGCCAGCAGCCAAGATTCTAGCGGGGCCGCCGCCCAGTACTTC
TRBJ2-5,TRBV9,medium-sized,NA,CASSVTRGHGETQYF,TGTGCCAGCAGCGTAACGCGGGGGCACGGGGAGACCCAGTACTTC
TRBJ2-3,TRBV7-2,NA,TRBD1,CASRRQGAVNSDTQYF,TGTGCCAGCAGACGACAGGGGGCCGTTAATTCAGATACGCAGTATTTT
TRBJ2-3,TRBV27,NA,TRBD2,CASSLKGGQDTQYF,TGTGCCAGCAGTTTAAAGGGAGGGCAAGATACGCAGTATTTT
TRBJ2-5,TRBV2,NA,NA,CASKRTEHQETQYF,TGTGCCAGCAAACGTACAGAGCACCAAGAGACCCAGTACTTC
TRBJ2-2,TRBV23-1,NA,NA,CASSQFPAGELFF,TGCGCCAGCAGTCAATTCCCAGCCGGGGAGCTGTTTTTT
TRBJ2-7,TRBV29-1,NA,NA,CSVGKAYYEQYF,TGCAGCGTTGGAAAAGCCTACTACGAGCAGTACTTC
TRBJ1-2,TRBV2,NA,NA,CASSGSGQKYGYTF,TGTGCCAGCAGTGGGTCCGGGCAGAAATATGGCTACACCTTC
TRBJ1-1,TRBV28,NA,NA,CASSLQDGLNTEAFF,TGTGCCAGCAGTCTACAGGACGGATTGAACACTGAAGCTTTCTTT
TRBJ2-5,TRBV7-8,NA,NA,CASSLGPRGETQYF,TGTGCCAGCAGCTTAGGGCCACGCGGGGAGACCCAGTACTTC
TRBJ2-5,TRBV6-1,few,NA,CASSESLAGETQYF,TGTGCCAGCAGTGAATCGCTAGCCGGGGAGACCCAGTACTTC
TRBJ1-6,TRBV7-9,NA,NA,CASSLAAGPWNSPLHF,TGTGCCAGCAGCTTAGCGGCAGGACCCTGGAATTCACCCCTCCACTTT
TRBJ2-2,TRBV7-9,NA,NA,CASSFSDTGELFF,TGTGCCAGCAGCTTCAGCGACACCGGGGAGCTGTTTTTT
TRBJ1-2,TRBV6-5,NA,NA,CASSSRGQYSYGYTF,TGTGCCAGCAGCTCCCGTGGACAGTATAGCTATGGCTACACCTTC
TRBJ2-1,TRBV9,NA,TRBD2,CASSKTSGGQGQFF,TGTGCCAGCAGCAAGACTAGCGGGGGGCAAGGGCAGTTCTTC
TRBJ1-2,TRBV7-9,NA,NA,CASSSVSGYGYTF,TGTGCCAGCAGCTCAGTATCCGGCTATGGCTACACCTTC
TRBJ1-2,TRBV5-4,NA,TRBD1,CASSSGTGGNYGYTF,TGTGCCAGCAGCTCCGGGACAGGAGGTAACTATGGCTACACCTTC
TRBJ1-1,TRBV4-1,few,NA,CASSPGRLNTEAFF,TGCGCCAGCAGCCCAGGACGTCTGAACACTGAAGCTTTCTTT
TRBJ2-7,TRBV9,NA,NA,CASSAGGGFDGEQYF,TGTGCCAGCAGCGCCGGAGGGGGGTTTGACGGGGAGCAGTACTTC
TRBJ2-3,TRBV2,NA,NA,CASSVRPGDTDTQYF,TGTGCCAGCAGTGTACGGCCAGGGGACACAGATACGCAGTATTTT
TRBJ1-2,TRBV9,NA,NA,CASSVGGPTVNPNYGYTF,TGTGCCAGCAGCGTTGGGGGTCCGACAGTAAACCCTAACTATGGCTACACCTTC
TRBJ1-2,TRBV28,NA,NA,CASTSQGSSNYGYTF,TGTGCCAGCACCTCCCAGGGCAGTTCGAACTATGGCTACACCTTC
TRBJ1-2,TRBV19,NA,NA,CAIRGVLGEGDNGYTF,TGTGCCATCCGGGGAGTGTTGGGGGAAGGTGATAATGGCTACACCTTC
TRBJ1-5,TRBV4-1,NA,NA,CASSQSPEGSNQPQHF,TGCGCCAGCAGCCAGAGTCCGGAAGGGAGCAATCAGCCCCAGCATTTT
TRBJ1-4,TRBV7-9,NA,NA,CASSAQESTNEKLFF,TGTGCCAGCAGCGCCCAGGAGTCAACTAATGAAAAACTGTTTTTT
TRBJ2-7,TRBV18,medium-sized,NA,CASSPGIGADEQYF,TGTGCCAGCTCACCAGGGATTGGGGCCGACGAGCAGTACTTC
TRBJ2-2,TRBV19,NA,NA,CASSGYGYTGELFF,TGTGCCAGTAGTGGTTACGGGTACACCGGGGAGCTGTTTTTT
TRBJ1-1,TRBV29-1,NA,NA,CSAGSGDTEAFF,TGCAGCGCTGGGTCAGGGGACACTGAAGCTTTCTTT
TRBJ1-2,TRBV7-2,NA,TRBD1,CASSPSLTGNGYTF,TGTGCCAGCAGCCCGTCCTTGACAGGGAATGGCTACACCTTC
TRBJ1-5,TRBV6-6,NA,NA,CASSCEPVRDF,TGTGCCAGCAGTTGCGAGCCGGTAAGGGACTTT